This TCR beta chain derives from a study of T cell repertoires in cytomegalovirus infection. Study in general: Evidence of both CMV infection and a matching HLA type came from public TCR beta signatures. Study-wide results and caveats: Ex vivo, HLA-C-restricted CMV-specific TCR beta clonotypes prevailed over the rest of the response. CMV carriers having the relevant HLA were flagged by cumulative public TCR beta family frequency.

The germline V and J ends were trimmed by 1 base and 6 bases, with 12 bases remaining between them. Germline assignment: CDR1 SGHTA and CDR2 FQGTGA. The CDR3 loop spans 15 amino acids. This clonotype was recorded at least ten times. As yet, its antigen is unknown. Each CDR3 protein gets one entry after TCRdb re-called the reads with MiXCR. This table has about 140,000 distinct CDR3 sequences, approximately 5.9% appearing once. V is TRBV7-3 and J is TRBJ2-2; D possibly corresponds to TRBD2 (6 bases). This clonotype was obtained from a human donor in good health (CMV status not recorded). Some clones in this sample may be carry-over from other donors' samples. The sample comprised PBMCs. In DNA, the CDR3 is TGTGCCAGCAGCTTAAACCCAGGAGGGTCCGGGGAGCTGTTTTTT. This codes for CASSLNPGGSGELFF.